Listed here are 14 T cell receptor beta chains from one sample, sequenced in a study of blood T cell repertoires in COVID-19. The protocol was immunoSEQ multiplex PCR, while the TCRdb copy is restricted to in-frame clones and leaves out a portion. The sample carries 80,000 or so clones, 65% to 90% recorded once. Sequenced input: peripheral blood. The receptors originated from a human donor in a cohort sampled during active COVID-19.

CDR3 region: CASSISQGLTEAFF. As DNA, the CDR3 is TGTGCCAGCAGTATATCACAGGGTCTCACTGAAGCTTTCTTT. This chain joins TRBV6-5 and TRBJ1-1; D may be TRBD1 (6 bases). This CDR3 has 14 residues. V was clipped by 5 bases and J by 4 bases, with 14 bases between them. CDR1 and CDR2 (germline): MNHEY, SVGAGI.

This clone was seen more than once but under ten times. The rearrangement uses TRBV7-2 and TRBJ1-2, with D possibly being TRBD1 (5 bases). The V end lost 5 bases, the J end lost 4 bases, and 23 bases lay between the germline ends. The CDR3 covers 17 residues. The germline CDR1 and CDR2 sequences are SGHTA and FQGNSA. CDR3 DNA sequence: TGTGCCAGCAGCCCCGGTGTTGGGGAGGGGCTTGGCTATGGCTACACCTTC. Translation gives CASSPGVGEGLGYGYTF.

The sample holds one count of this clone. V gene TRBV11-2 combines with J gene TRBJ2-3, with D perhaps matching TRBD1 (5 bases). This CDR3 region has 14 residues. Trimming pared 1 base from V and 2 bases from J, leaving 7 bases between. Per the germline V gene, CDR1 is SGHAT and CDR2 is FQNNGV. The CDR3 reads CASSLGQHTDTQYF. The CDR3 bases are TGTGCCAGCAGCTTAGGACAGCACACAGATACGCAGTATTTT.

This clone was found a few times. In nucleotides, the CDR3 is TGTGCCAGCAGTTTTACTGACAGGCTAACTGGAAACACCATATATTTT. Translated, it gives CASSFTDRLTGNTIYF. The chain recombines TRBV3-1 (or the pseudogene TRBV3-2) with TRBJ1-3; D is possibly TRBD1 (6 bases). The CDR3 consists of 16 residues. The germline V gene has CDR1 LGHDT and CDR2 YNNKEL (reference sequence). V was trimmed by 6 bases and J by 2 bases, leaving 17 bases between them.

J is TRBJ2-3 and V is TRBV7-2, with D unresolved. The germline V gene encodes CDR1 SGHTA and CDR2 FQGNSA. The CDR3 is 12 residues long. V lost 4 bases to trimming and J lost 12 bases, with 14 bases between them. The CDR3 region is CASSSPLERQYF. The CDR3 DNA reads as TGTGCCAGCAGCTCCCCCCTAGAGAGACAGTATTTT. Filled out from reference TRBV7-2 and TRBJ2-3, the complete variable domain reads GAGVSQSPSNKVTEKGKDVELRCDPISGHTALYWYRQSLGQGLEFLIYFQGNSAPDKSGLPSDRFSAERTGGSVSTLTIQRTQQEDSAVYLCASSSPLERQYFGPGTRLTVL.

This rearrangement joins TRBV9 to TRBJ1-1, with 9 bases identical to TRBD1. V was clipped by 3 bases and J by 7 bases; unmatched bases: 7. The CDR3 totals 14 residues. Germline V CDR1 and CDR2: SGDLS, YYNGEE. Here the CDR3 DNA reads TGTGCCAGCAGCGACGGACAGGGGTATAGTGAAGCTTTCTTT. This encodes CASSDGQGYSEAFF. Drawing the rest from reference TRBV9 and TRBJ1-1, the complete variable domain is DSGVTQTPKHLITATGQRVTLRCSPRSGDLSVYWYQQSLDQGLQFLIQYYNGEERAKGNILERFSAQQFPDLHSELNLSSLELGDSALYFCASSDGQGYSEAFFGQGTRLTVV.

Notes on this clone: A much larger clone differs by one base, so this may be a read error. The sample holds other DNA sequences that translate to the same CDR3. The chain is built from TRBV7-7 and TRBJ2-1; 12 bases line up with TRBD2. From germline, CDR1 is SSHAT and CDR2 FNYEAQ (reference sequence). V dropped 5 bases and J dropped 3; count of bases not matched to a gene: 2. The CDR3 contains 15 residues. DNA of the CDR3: TGTGCCAGCAGCCTGACTAGCGGGGGCTACAATGAGCAGTTCTTC. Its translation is CASSLTSGGYNEQFF.

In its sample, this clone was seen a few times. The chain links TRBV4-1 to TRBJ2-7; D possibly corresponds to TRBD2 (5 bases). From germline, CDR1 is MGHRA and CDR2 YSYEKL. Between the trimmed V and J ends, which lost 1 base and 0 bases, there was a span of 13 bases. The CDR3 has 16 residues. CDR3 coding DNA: TGCGCCAGCAGCCAAGCCGGGAATTTGCGCTCCTACGAGCAGTACTTC. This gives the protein CASSQAGNLRSYEQYF.

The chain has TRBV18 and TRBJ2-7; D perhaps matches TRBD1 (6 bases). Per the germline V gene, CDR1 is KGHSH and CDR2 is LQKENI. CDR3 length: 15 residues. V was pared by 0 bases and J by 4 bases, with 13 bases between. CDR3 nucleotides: TGTGCCAGCTCACCACCGGCGAGGGGGTGGTACGAGCAGTACTTC. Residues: CASSPPARGWYEQYF. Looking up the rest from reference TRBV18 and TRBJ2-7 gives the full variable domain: NAGVMQNPRHLVRRRGQEARLRCSPMKGHSHVYWYRQLPEEGLKFMVYLQKENIIDESGMPKERFSAEFPKEGPSILRIQQVVRGDSAAYFCASSPPARGWYEQYFGPGTRLTVT.

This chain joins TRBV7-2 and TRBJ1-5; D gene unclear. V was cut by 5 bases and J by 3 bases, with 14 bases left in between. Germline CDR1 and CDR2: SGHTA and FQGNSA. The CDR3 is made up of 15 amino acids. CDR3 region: CASSRSGSYNQPQHF. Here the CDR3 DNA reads TGTGCCAGCAGCCGCAGCGGCAGCTACAATCAGCCCCAGCATTTT. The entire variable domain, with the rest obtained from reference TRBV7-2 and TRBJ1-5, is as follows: GAGVSQSPSNKVTEKGKDVELRCDPISGHTALYWYRQSLGQGLEFLIYFQGNSAPDKSGLPSDRFSAERTGGSVSTLTIQRTQQEDSAVYLCASSRSGSYNQPQHFGDGTRLSIL.

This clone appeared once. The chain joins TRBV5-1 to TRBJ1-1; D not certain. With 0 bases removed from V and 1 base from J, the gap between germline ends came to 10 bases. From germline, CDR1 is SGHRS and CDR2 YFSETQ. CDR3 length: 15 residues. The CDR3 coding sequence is TGCGCCAGCAGCTTGGAGGTAACGGGGAACACTGAAGCTTTCTTT. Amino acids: CASSLEVTGNTEAFF.

The CDR3 sequence: CASSPPVRETQYF. CDR3 bases: TGTGCCAGCTCACCACCGGTTCGGGAGACCCAGTACTTC. The rearrangement links TRBV18 to TRBJ2-5; D gene ambiguous. Trimming shortened V by 0 bases and J by 5 bases, and 7 bases separated the two germline ends. Germline V gene data show CDR1 as KGHSH and CDR2 as LQKENI. CDR3 length: 13 amino acids.

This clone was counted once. This CDR3 is CASTGLSRDTQYF. The CDR3 coding sequence is TGTGCCAGCACCGGACTATCTCGCGATACGCAGTATTTT. The chain employs TRBV12-3 or TRBV12-4 and TRBJ2-3; the D gene is possibly TRBD2 (6 bases). The CDR3 loop spans 13 amino acids. Trimming removed 7 bases at V and 6 bases at J, with 14 bases between.

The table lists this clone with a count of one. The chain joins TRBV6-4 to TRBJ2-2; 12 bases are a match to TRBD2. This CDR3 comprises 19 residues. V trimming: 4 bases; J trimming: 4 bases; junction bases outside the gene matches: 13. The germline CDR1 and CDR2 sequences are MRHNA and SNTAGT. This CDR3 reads CASSVRSSGRADGTGELFF. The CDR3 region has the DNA TGTGCCAGCAGTGTTCGTTCTAGCGGGAGGGCCGATGGCACCGGGGAGCTGTTTTTT.